One T cell receptor (beta chain) is described in this entry. Clones were sequenced by immunoSEQ multiplex PCR, and TCRdb holds only the in-frame ones, with some missing. The data show 350,000 to 450,000 clones, around nine tenths seen once. This sample is drawn from a study of blood T cell repertoires in COVID-19. Study background: Researchers got acute and convalescent COVID-19 samples from the United States, Italy and Spain.

Between the trimmed V and J ends, which lost 4 bases and 9 bases, there was a span of 10 bases. Germline V gene lookup returns CDR1 WSHSY and CDR2 SAAADI. The CDR3 spans 12 residues. The clonotype originates from a woman between 18 and 29 years old who had been exposed to COVID-19. Sequencing input: PBMCs or T cells enriched from blood (not recorded which). The rearrangement uses TRBV10-2 and TRBJ2-1; D gene unclear. The DNA of the CDR3 is TGCGCCAGCAGTGCTAGTTATGCTGAGCAGTTCTTC. Protein: CASSASYAEQFF.